Presented here are 9 T cell receptor beta chains from one specimen sequenced in a study of low-dose radiotherapy and immunotherapy resistance in tumors. Time point defined: before trial treatment. First-strand cDNA used TRAV- and TRBV-specific primers, covering alpha and beta chains. TCR amplification used roughly 20 PCR cycles, a constant-region primer and a V-primer adapter. Via MiXCR, TCRdb re-called the reads, giving one row per CDR3 protein. The table has 54,000 or so distinct CDR3 sequences, roughly a quarter seen once. This specimen consisted of PBMCs, obtained before treatment. The receptors stem from a male donor with prostate cancer.

This clonotype has at least ten counts. This chain links TRBV18 with TRBJ1-5, with D possibly matching TRBD1 (6 bases). The CDR3 is made up of 14 amino acids. Germline V gene lookup returns CDR1 KGHSH and CDR2 LQKENI. Trimming took 5 bases from V and 6 from J, leaving 14 bases between them. The CDR3 coding sequence is TGTGCCAGCTCAGCGATCCAGGGGAGTCAGCCCCAGCATTTT. Translating gives CASSAIQGSQPQHF.

This clonotype came up many times. This chain links TRBV3-1 with TRBJ1-1, with D possibly matching TRBD1 (5 bases). V gave up 1 base and J gave up 0 bases, with 6 bases separating them. Germline V gene data show CDR1 as LGHDT and CDR2 as YNNKEL (reference sequence). The CDR3 extends over 14 amino acids. The CDR3 DNA reads TGTGCCAGCAGCCAAGGGGGACTGAACACTGAAGCTTTCTTT. It is translated as CASSQGGLNTEAFF.

At least ten counts were recorded for this clonotype. This rearrangement joins TRBV10-2 to TRBJ1-1; D not resolved. Trimming removed 2 bases from V and 10 bases from J, with 11 bases in between. CDR3 length equals 12 residues. Germline CDR1 WSHSY, CDR2 SAAADI. Here the CDR3 DNA reads TGCGCCAGCAGTGAGCAGGTCTGGGGAGCTTTCTTT. Protein product: CASSEQVWGAFF.

This clonotype was observed many times. J is TRBJ1-1 and V is TRBV7-6; D perhaps matches TRBD1 (6 bases). CDR1 is SGHVS, CDR2 FNYEAQ, per germline. Trimming left V 5 bases short and J 7 bases short, with 11 bases between. The CDR3 contains 12 residues. The CDR3 sequence is CASSPGALEAFF. In DNA form, the CDR3 reads TGTGCCAGCAGCCCAGGGGCCCTTGAAGCTTTCTTT.

A few counts support this clonotype. This sequence joins TRBV5-1 and TRBJ2-7, with 8 bases fitting TRBD1. The V segment lost 0 bases and the J segment 1 base; nucleotides outside the gene matches: 6. The CDR3 totals 16 residues. Germline CDR1 SGHRS, CDR2 YFSETQ. The CDR3 is CASSLGQGTTSYEQYF. The CDR3 nucleotides read TGCGCCAGCAGCTTGGGACAGGGGACGACATCCTACGAGCAGTACTTC.

This clonotype has at least ten counts. The rearrangement joins TRBV3-1 to TRBJ2-3; 11 bases fit TRBD2. The length of the CDR3 is 19 residues. Germline V gives CDR1 LGHDT, CDR2 YNNKEL (reference sequence). V dropped 4 bases and J dropped 0; count of bases not matched to a gene: 12. As DNA, the CDR3 is TGTGCCAGCAGCCTGGGCCGGGCTAGCGGGGGGTCTAGCACAGATACGCAGTATTTT. Its translation is CASSLGRASGGSSTDTQYF.

A note on this clonotype: One end of the junction varies from germline; a read error may be responsible. CDR3 in DNA: TGCGCCAGCAGCCCCAAAGGGCGGGGCACTGTCTATAATTCACCCCTCCTCTTT. It codes for CASSPKGRGTVYNSPLLF. The gene calls are TRBV4-3 and TRBJ1-6; D may be TRBD1 (5 bases). The length of the CDR3 is 18 residues. From germline, CDR1 is LGHNA and CDR2 YSLEER.

This clonotype was detected only a few times. This chain uses TRBV3-1 with TRBJ2-7; 7 bases agree with TRBD2. The V gene end was trimmed by 4 bases and the J gene end by 6 bases; junction bases not matched to a gene: 3. Looked up from germline, CDR1 is LGHDT and CDR2 is YNNKEL (reference sequence). CDR3 length: 12 amino acids. Here the CDR3 reads CASSRGGGEQYF. The CDR3 nucleotides read TGTGCCAGCAGCCGGGGCGGGGGCGAGCAGTACTTC.

This clonotype was counted many times. The chain links TRBV30 to TRBJ2-7; D is undetermined. Germline V CDR1 and CDR2: GTSNPN, SVGIG (reference sequence). This CDR3 has 14 amino acids. V lost 4 bases to trimming and J lost 0 bases, with 13 bases between them. The CDR3 loop reads CAWTKFRSSYEQYF. The DNA of the CDR3 is TGTGCCTGGACCAAATTTCGTAGCTCCTACGAGCAGTACTTC.